Presented here are 30 T cell receptor beta chains from one specimen sequenced in a study of T cell clones after liver transplantation. Sequenced by immunoSEQ multiplex PCR; TCRdb stores in-frame clones only, minus some. The table lists some 50,000 clones, roughly 70% of them singletons, with more than 7.5% in the top ten. The starting material was CD4+ T cells from blood, obtained at the 22-month timepoint. These receptors were collected from a human patient who received a liver transplant. Some of the T cells may derive from the graft donor.

This clone turned up a few times. This CDR3 is also generated by other DNA sequences in the sample. The gene calls are TRBV9 and TRBJ2-3; 7 bases match TRBD2. The CDR3 has 15 residues. The germline gives CDR1 SGDLS, CDR2 YYNGEE. Trimming at V came to 0 bases and at J to 3 bases, leaving 4 bases not matched to a gene. CDR3 protein: CASSVDSGATDTQYF. CDR3 bases: TGTGCCAGCAGCGTAGACAGCGGGGCTACAGATACGCAGTATTTT.

The chain carries TRBV19 and TRBJ2-1; 8 bases are a match to TRBD2. The CDR3 consists of 16 residues. Germline-derived CDR1 and CDR2 are LNHDA and SQIVND (reference sequence). J gave up 2 bases and V 0 bases, and 3 bases lay outside the gene matches. DNA for the CDR3: TGTGCCAGTAGTATAGATCTGCGGGGGGCCTACAATGAGCAGTTCTTC. The encoded protein is CASSIDLRGAYNEQFF.

This rearrangement joins TRBV7-8 to TRBJ2-1; D gene uncertain. Trimming pared 0 bases from V and 0 bases from J, leaving 9 bases between. Germline-derived CDR1 and CDR2 are SGHVS and FQNEAQ. CDR3 length equals 16 residues. CDR3 DNA: TGTGCCAGCAGCTTAGCGACGGTGAGCTCCTACAATGAGCAGTTCTTC. Translated, it gives CASSLATVSSYNEQFF.

This chain uses TRBV5-5 with TRBJ2-3; D unresolved. The V and J ends lost 0 bases and 2 bases respectively, with 10 bases between them. CDR1 is SGHKS and CDR2 is YYEKEE in the germline V gene (reference sequence). The CDR3 is 15 amino acids. DNA of the CDR3: TGTGCCAGCAGCTTGGACAGCAGATTCACAGATACGCAGTATTTT. The encoded protein is CASSLDSRFTDTQYF.

The chain recombines TRBV2 with TRBJ2-7, with D perhaps matching TRBD1 or TRBD2 (5 bases each). V shed 1 base and J shed 5 bases, with 9 bases lying between them. This CDR3 is 13 amino acids long. Germline V gene data show CDR1 as SNHLY and CDR2 as FYNNEI. CDR3 nucleotides: TGTGCCAGCAGTGAAGGGGACGGGCACGAGCAGTACTTC. Its protein product is CASSEGDGHEQYF. The whole variable domain, filled in from reference TRBV2 and TRBJ2-7, reads EPEVTQTPSHQVTQMGQEVILRCVPISNHLYFYWYRQILGQKVEFLVSFYNNEISEKSEIFDDQFSVERPDGSNFTLKIRSTKLEDSAMYFCASSEGDGHEQYFGPGTRLTVT.

The chain combines TRBV6-1 with TRBJ1-4; maybe TRBD1 (6 bases). Per germline, CDR1 MNHNS and CDR2 SASEGT. Trimming took off 5 bases at V and 8 bases at J, with 15 bases between the two ends. CDR3 length: 14 amino acids. The CDR3 loop reads CASSIPGTLEKLFF. The CDR3 DNA reads TGTGCCAGCAGTATACCCGGGACATTAGAAAAACTGTTTTTT.

The CDR3 bases are TGTGCCAGCAGCTCTTGGCCCAAGCCGTTATTAGAGCAGTACTTC. Translation gives CASSSWPKPLLEQYF. This chain joins TRBV21-1 and TRBJ2-7. TRBV21-1 is tagged as a pseudogene. The CDR3 is 15 residues long.

Only a few counts were recorded for this clone. The chain recombines TRBV6-5 with TRBJ2-4; D is perhaps TRBD2 (7 bases). V was cut by 2 bases and J by 8 bases, with 10 bases left in between. The CDR3 has 13 residues. Germline V gives CDR1 MNHEY, CDR2 SVGAGI. The CDR3 coding sequence is TGTGCCAGCAGTTACAGGGGGGGTGACATTCAGTACTTC. Translation gives CASSYRGGDIQYF.

The genes are TRBV11-2 and TRBJ2-2; TRBD2 might be the D (7 bases). Trimming pared 5 bases from V and 4 bases from J, leaving 14 bases between. This CDR3 contains 15 residues. The germline V gene encodes CDR1 SGHAT and CDR2 FQNNGV. The CDR3 DNA follows: TGTGCCAGCAGCCTGACTGGGGGGGCCACCGGGGAGCTGTTTTTT. Its translation is CASSLTGGATGELFF.

With regard to this clone: Sequence at one end of the junction differs from germline and may be a read error. The chain recombines TRBV28 with TRBJ2-2, with 7 bases identical to TRBD1. From germline, CDR1 is MDHEN and CDR2 SYDVKM. The CDR3 sequence is 13 residues long. In DNA form, the CDR3 reads TGTGCCAGCAGACACGACAGATCAGGGGGGCTGTTTTTT. This codes for CASRHDRSGGLFF.

This sequence joins TRBV19 and TRBJ1-5, with D perhaps TRBD1 (5 bases). The CDR3 totals 15 residues. V lost 5 bases, J lost 7 bases, and 18 bases lay in between. Germline CDR1 reads LNHDA; CDR2 reads SQIVND (reference sequence). CDR3 coding DNA: TGTGCCAGTAGTGTTACTTTGGCAGGGCGACAGCCCCAGCATTTT. Amino acids: CASSVTLAGRQPQHF.

This clone was detected only once. This chain connects TRBV7-9 to TRBJ1-2, with 8 bases identical to TRBD1. V shed 5 bases, J shed 2 bases, and the junction held 7 bases outside the gene matches. This CDR3 has 15 residues. Germline V gives CDR1 SEHNR, CDR2 FQNEAQ (reference sequence). CDR3 residues: CASSPMDRVNYGYTF. CDR3 coding DNA: TGTGCCAGCAGCCCTATGGACAGGGTGAACTATGGCTACACCTTC.

The J gene is TRBJ2-3, the V gene TRBV9, with D possibly matching TRBD2 (6 bases). Germline V gives CDR1 SGDLS, CDR2 YYNGEE. V dropped 4 bases and J dropped 0 bases, with 18 bases sitting between them. This CDR3 has 17 amino acids. CDR3 sequence: CASSPKLSGVSTDTQYF. CDR3 bases: TGTGCCAGCAGCCCCAAATTGTCGGGGGTAAGCACAGATACGCAGTATTTT.

This chain links TRBV19 with TRBJ2-5; D possibly corresponds to TRBD1 (6 bases). The germline gives CDR1 LNHDA, CDR2 SQIVND (reference sequence). V lost 7 bases and J 3 bases, leaving 12 bases between the germline ends. This CDR3 spans 13 amino acids. The CDR3 here is CASNPTGEETQYF. CDR3 nucleotides: TGTGCCAGTAATCCGACAGGAGAAGAGACCCAGTACTTC.

This clone has a handful of counts. V gene TRBV2 combines with J gene TRBJ2-2; 8 bases agree with TRBD2. Germline assignment: CDR1 SNHLY and CDR2 FYNNEI. This CDR3 is 16 amino acids long. V was clipped by 0 bases and J by 1 base; unmatched bases: 1. The CDR3, as DNA: TGTGCCAGCAGTGAAGCCCTAGCGGGGAACACCGGGGAGCTGTTTTTT. Translation gives CASSEALAGNTGELFF.

The gene calls are TRBV5-5 and TRBJ1-5; D not resolved. Per germline, CDR1 SGHKS and CDR2 YYEKEE (reference sequence). This CDR3 contains 14 residues. Trimming shortened V by 1 base and J by 1 base, and 6 bases separated the two germline ends. The CDR3 DNA follows: TGTGCCAGCAGCTTGCTGTCAAGCAATCAGCCCCAGCATTTT. It codes for CASSLLSSNQPQHF. The full variable domain, in which reference TRBV5-5 and TRBJ1-5 provide the parts outside the CDR3, is DAGVTQSPTHLIKTRGQQVTLRCSPISGHKSVSWYQQVLGQGPQFIFQYYEKEERGRGNFPDRFSARQFPNYSSELNVNALLLGDSALYLCASSLLSSNQPQHFGDGTRLSIL.

The chain is built from TRBV6-1 and TRBJ2-7, with D hard to call. Deletions cut 2 bases from V and 0 bases from J, with 8 bases between. The germline V gene encodes CDR1 MNHNS and CDR2 SASEGT. The CDR3 contains 14 residues. CDR3 residues: CASSEPFSSYEQYF. CDR3 nucleotides: TGTGCCAGCAGTGAACCCTTTAGCTCCTACGAGCAGTACTTC.

This clone was observed once. The J gene is TRBJ1-5, the V gene TRBV19, with D possibly being TRBD1 (5 bases). V lost 5 bases, J lost 0 bases, and 14 bases lay in between. The germline V gene has CDR1 LNHDA and CDR2 SQIVND (reference sequence). The CDR3 sequence is 16 residues long. CDR3 amino acids: CASSRGPSGSNQPQHF. For the CDR3, the DNA is TGTGCCAGTAGTCGGGGCCCCTCGGGTAGCAATCAGCCCCAGCATTTT. Using reference TRBV19 and TRBJ1-5 for the parts outside the CDR3, the full variable domain is DGGITQSPKYLFRKEGQNVTLSCEQNLNHDAMYWYRQDPGQGLRLIYYSQIVNDFQKGDIAEGYSVSREKKESFPLTVTSAQKNPTAFYLCASSRGPSGSNQPQHFGDGTRLSIL.

The V and J genes are TRBV4-1 and TRBJ2-1, with D perhaps assigned TRBD1 or TRBD2 (5 bases each). CDR1 MGHRA and CDR2 YSYEKL come from the germline V gene. V was cut by 1 base and J by 3 bases, with 19 bases left in between. The CDR3 runs 18 residues. CDR3 coding DNA: TGCGCCAGCAGCCAAGCTCACTCGGGACCCACGATCTACAATGAGCAGTTCTTC. It specifies CASSQAHSGPTIYNEQFF.

J is TRBJ2-7 and V is TRBV28; tentatively, D is TRBD2 (5 bases). Trimming shortened V by 5 bases and J by 4 bases, and 30 bases separated the two germline ends. The CDR3 spans 19 residues. Looked up from germline, CDR1 is MDHEN and CDR2 is SYDVKM. Here the CDR3 reads CASSLTGTFALATSYEQYF. CDR3 DNA: TGTGCCAGCAGTCTTACGGGAACCTTCGCCTTGGCGACAAGTTACGAGCAGTACTTC.

Written as DNA, the CDR3 is TGTGCCAGCACTAAATTACAGCTATCGAGGAACACTGAAGCTTTCTTT. Protein sequence: CASTKLQLSRNTEAFF. The chain recombines TRBV2 with TRBJ1-1; no definite D call. From germline, CDR1 is SNHLY and CDR2 FYNNEI. The CDR3 sequence is 16 residues long. Trimming cost V 7 bases and J 1 base, with 19 bases left between them.

The chain couples TRBV28 to TRBJ2-7; possibly TRBD1 for D (5 bases). The CDR3 totals 11 residues. V shed 4 bases and J shed 11 bases, with 12 bases lying between them. Per germline, CDR1 MDHEN and CDR2 SYDVKM. In DNA form, the CDR3 reads TGTGCCAGCAGTTCTGGTAGGGGAAAGTACTTC. Its protein is CASSSGRGKYF.

V gene TRBV19 combines with J gene TRBJ2-6; the match to TRBD1 covers 8 bases. Per the germline V gene, CDR1 is LNHDA and CDR2 is SQIVND (reference sequence). The CDR3 is 16 residues long. Trimming cost V 4 bases and J 0 bases; bases outside gene matches: 2. CDR3 nucleotides: TGTGCCAGTAGTAACGGGACAGGCTCTGGGGCCAACGTCCTGACTTTC. Its protein product is CASSNGTGSGANVLTF.

The rearrangement links TRBV6-1 to TRBJ1-3; no reliable D call. The CDR3 contains 15 residues. V lost 4 bases and J 1 base, leaving 11 bases between the germline ends. Germline V gives CDR1 MNHNS, CDR2 SASEGT. CDR3 loop: CASSGQSGSGNTIYF. For the CDR3, the DNA is TGTGCCAGCAGTGGACAAAGCGGGTCTGGAAACACCATATATTTT.

This clone was detected a few times. The V call is TRBV28, the J call TRBJ2-2; 13 bases align to TRBD2. CDR3 length: 17 amino acids. J gave up 6 bases and V 0 bases, and 4 bases lay outside the gene matches. The germline V gene has CDR1 MDHEN and CDR2 SYDVKM. CDR3 sequence: CASSLWALAGGPGELFF. The CDR3 DNA reads TGTGCCAGCAGTTTATGGGCACTAGCGGGGGGGCCCGGGGAGCTGTTTTTT.

This clone was recorded once. V and J are TRBV9 and TRBJ2-6, with 11 bases fitting TRBD1. The CDR3 has 17 amino acids. V dropped 4 bases and J dropped 1; count of bases not matched to a gene: 4. CDR1 is SGDLS and CDR2 is YYNGEE in the germline V gene. DNA of the CDR3: TGTGCCAGCAGCTCGTGGGACAGGGGGTCTGGGGCCAACGTCCTGACTTTC. Amino acid sequence: CASSSWDRGSGANVLTF.

V and J are TRBV19 and TRBJ1-4, with D perhaps TRBD1 (6 bases). V was trimmed by 4 bases and J by 0 bases, leaving 12 bases between them. This CDR3 contains 16 residues. Germline V CDR1 and CDR2: LNHDA, SQIVND (reference sequence). CDR3 nucleotides: TGTGCCAGTAGTACCACAGGGCGTGCAACTAATGAAAAACTGTTTTTT. Its protein product is CASSTTGRATNEKLFF.

Of note for this clone: Other DNA sequences of this sample code for an identical CDR3. J is TRBJ1-1 and V is TRBV5-1, with 7 bases that match TRBD1. The CDR3 contains 15 residues. The J segment lost 2 bases and the V segment lost 0 bases, leaving 4 bases of the junction unmatched. Germline CDR1 reads SGHRS; CDR2 reads YFSETQ. For the CDR3, the DNA is TGCGCCAGCAGCTTGGAGGGGGCGCGTAACACTGAAGCTTTCTTT. Protein sequence: CASSLEGARNTEAFF.

CDR3 DNA sequence: TGTGCCAGCAGTTCTATCGGGACAGACAACACCGGGGAGCTGTTTTTT. Its translation is CASSSIGTDNTGELFF. The rearrangement joins TRBV6-5 to TRBJ2-2; 7 bases agree with TRBD1. With 4 bases clipped from V and 2 bases from J, the junction kept 7 bases outside the gene matches. The CDR3 sequence is 16 residues long. Germline V lookup: CDR1 MNHEY, CDR2 SVGAGI.

This sequence joins TRBV6-9 and TRBJ2-7; 9 bases are a match to TRBD2. Trimming cost V 3 bases and J 2 bases; bases outside gene matches: 5. There are 15 residues in the CDR3. Germline assignment: CDR1 MNHGY and CDR2 SVAAGI. The CDR3 nucleotides read TGTGCCAGCAGTTACGAGCGGGGGGCAACCTACGAGCAGTACTTC. It encodes CASSYERGATYEQYF.